Here is one T cell receptor (beta chain) with its context. Germline CDR1 SGHTA, CDR2 FQGNSA. The length of the CDR3 is 12 residues. Trimming stripped 5 bases from V and 14 bases from J, with 13 bases between. This entry belongs to a study of cytomegalovirus exposure and HLA in healthy donors. PCR used 60 Vbeta primers and 13 Jbeta primers. Original analysis: A later analysis tallied about 80 million unique TCR beta chains, roughly 11 million of them shared. Measured with immunoSEQ multiplex PCR; TCRdb has only the in-frame clones, and not every one. Clonal size and the V and J genes are those of that table, whereas D and trimming came from the DNA. The sample contains 150,000 to 200,000 clones, roughly 12% of which appear only once.

This TCR derives from a man in his forties or fifties in good health and CMV-seropositive. The V gene is TRBV7-2, the J gene TRBJ1-6; D is uncertain. Sequenced input: PBMCs. CDR3 protein: CASSPGIKTLHF. In DNA form, the CDR3 reads TGTGCCAGCAGCCCCGGTATAAAAACCCTCCACTTT.